The clone carrying this T cell receptor (beta chain) was observed at least ten times. This record belongs to a study of human T cells and chemical hapten exposure. The overall study: Yields of TCR per sample differed, chiefly owing to small differences in pooled library volume.

V shed 3 bases and J 3 bases; nucleotides not matched to a gene: 7. This CDR3 spans 16 amino acids. Germline lookup yields CDR1 KGHSH and CDR2 LQKENI. Indicated time point: patch test 1, 2 weeks after DPC sensitization. Treatment described: therapeutic diphenylcyclopropenone sensitization with weekly scalp DPC. One entry per CDR3 protein results from TCRdb running MiXCR on the RACE reads. Here the sample spans 300,000 to 350,000 distinct CDR3 sequences, under 8% being singletons. This sequence was found in a woman younger than 30 with alopecia areata. Some clones in this sample may be carry-over from other donors' samples. Material: whole blood, obtained in connection with sensitization to the hapten diphenylcyclopropenone (DPC). The rearrangement joins TRBV18 to TRBJ2-1; 8 positions match TRBD2. The CDR3 coding sequence is TGTGCCAGCTCACCGCTCCGGGGGGGCGACTACAATGAGCAGTTCTTC. Translating it yields CASSPLRGGDYNEQFF.